The 8 T cell receptor beta chains below all came from one sample that was sequenced in a study of naive and memory T cell subsets. The beta constant-region primer was an equimolar mix of two oligonucleotides covering TRBC1 and TRBC2. Using its own MiXCR run on the UMI-ligation and nested PCR reads, TCRdb lists one record per CDR3 protein. The table includes some 85,000 distinct CDR3 sequences, over 10% detected once. The material sequenced was central memory CD4+ T cells from blood. The receptors stem from a human donor in good health.

This clonotype was seen a handful of times. The chain is built from TRBV28 and TRBJ2-1; D gene ambiguous. This CDR3 spans 13 amino acids. Germline V gene lookup returns CDR1 MDHEN and CDR2 SYDVKM. The ends were cut back, 4 bases at V and 6 bases at J, with 10 bases in the middle. CDR3 sequence reads: CASSSKISNEQFF. The CDR3 nucleotides are TGTGCCAGCAGTTCGAAGATTAGCAATGAGCAGTTCTTC.

V usage is TRBV10-2 and J usage is TRBJ2-7, with D perhaps TRBD1 or TRBD2 (5 bases each). The CDR3 is 14 residues long. Germline V gene data show CDR1 as WSHSY and CDR2 as SAAADI. Trimming left V 7 bases short and J 6 bases short, with 19 bases between. The CDR3 region has the DNA TGCGCCAGCACTCTGGTGAGCAGGGCGGGCGAGCAGTACTTC. It yields the protein CASTLVSRAGEQYF.

The V and J genes are TRBV3-2 and TRBJ2-7. TRBV3-2 is tagged as a pseudogene. The CDR3 loop spans 14 amino acids. In DNA, the CDR3 is TGTGCCAGCAGCCAAGATCGCAGGGTCCACGAGCAGTACTTC. This codes for CASSQDRRVHEQYF.

This clonotype was detected only a few times. The chain carries TRBV6-9 and TRBJ1-1; 10 nucleotides agree with TRBD1. After removal of 2 bases from V and 3 bases from J, the junction contained 3 bases not matched to a gene. This CDR3 is 15 amino acids long. The germline V gene encodes CDR1 MNHGY and CDR2 SVAAGI. The CDR3 sequence: CASSYNGTGDTEAFF. CDR3 in DNA: TGTGCCAGCAGTTATAACGGGACAGGGGACACTGAAGCTTTCTTT.

This clonotype was counted only a few times. CDR3 sequence reads: CSAWHRVDEQFF. For the CDR3, the DNA is TGCAGTGCTTGGCACAGGGTCGATGAGCAGTTCTTC. This chain connects TRBV20-1 to TRBJ2-1, with a possible D match to TRBD1 (6 bases). V shed 5 bases and J shed 8 bases, with 13 bases lying between them. The germline V gene has CDR1 DFQATT and CDR2 SNEGSKA (reference sequence). The CDR3 is made up of 12 amino acids.

This clonotype was found a few times. The chain uses TRBV7-9 and TRBJ1-6; no clear D gene. Trimming cost V 5 bases and J 9 bases, with 11 bases left between them. This CDR3 is built from 13 residues. Per germline, CDR1 SEHNR and CDR2 FQNEAQ (reference sequence). The CDR3 sequence is CASSPPRLSPLHF. DNA of the CDR3: TGTGCCAGCAGCCCTCCCCGGCTTTCACCCCTCCACTTT.

This rearrangement joins TRBV7-2 to TRBJ1-5; 7 bases are a match to TRBD1. Germline CDR1 reads SGHTA; CDR2 reads FQGNSA. The J segment lost 7 bases and the V segment lost 2 bases, leaving 8 bases of the junction unmatched. This CDR3 contains 15 residues. CDR3: CASSLQGVREQPQHF. Here the CDR3 DNA reads TGTGCCAGCAGCTTACAGGGGGTGCGGGAACAGCCCCAGCATTTT.

The rearrangement uses TRBV30 and TRBJ2-2, with D unresolved. The CDR3 is 11 residues long. CDR1 GTSNPN and CDR2 SVGIG come from the germline V gene (reference sequence). V lost 4 bases to trimming and J lost 6 bases, with 6 bases between them. DNA of the CDR3: TGTGCCTGGACGGTAGCCGGGGAGCTGTTTTTT. Translated: CAWTVAGELFF.